The clone carrying this T cell receptor beta chain was picked up a small number of times. Its antigen remains unidentified. The data were taken from a study of T cells after yellow fever vaccination. Making TCR cDNA involved 5'RACE template switching, which added UMIs and a universal primer site. TCRdb recomputed calls from the 5' RACE reads with MiXCR, one row per CDR3 protein. The table records under 600,000 distinct CDR3 sequences, 20% to 25% of them present only once. Whole-study results and caveats: Any FACS-sorted repertoire could hold abundant clonotypes that contaminate it from the bulk population. Booster samples showed a return of most primary-vaccination clones (around 96% CD4, 80% to 90% CD8).

Trimming cost V 3 bases and J 6 bases; bases outside gene matches: 4. The CDR3 has 14 amino acids. Germline V gives CDR1 KGHSH, CDR2 LQKENI. This TCR was sampled from a man aged 18-30 years who received the YFV17D yellow fever vaccine. The sample here was PBMCs, taken 21 days after the first yellow fever vaccination. The chain couples TRBV18 to TRBJ2-1, with TRBD2 matching 8 bases. The chain's CDR3 is CASSPAGGSNEQFF. Written as DNA, the CDR3 is TGTGCCAGCTCACCTGCGGGGGGCTCCAATGAGCAGTTCTTC.